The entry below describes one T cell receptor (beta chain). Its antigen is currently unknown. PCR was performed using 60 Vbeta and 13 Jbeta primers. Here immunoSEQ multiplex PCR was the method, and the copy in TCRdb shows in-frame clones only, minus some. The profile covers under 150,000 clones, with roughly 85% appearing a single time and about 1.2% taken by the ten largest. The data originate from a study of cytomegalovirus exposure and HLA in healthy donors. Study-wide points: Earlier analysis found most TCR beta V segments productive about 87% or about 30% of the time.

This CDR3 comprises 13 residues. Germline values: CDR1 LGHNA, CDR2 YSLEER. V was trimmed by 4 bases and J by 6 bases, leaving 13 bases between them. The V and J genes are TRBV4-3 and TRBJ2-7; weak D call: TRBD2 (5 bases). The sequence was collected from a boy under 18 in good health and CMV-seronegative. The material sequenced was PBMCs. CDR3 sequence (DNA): TGCGCCAGCAGCCGAACGGAGGAGAGCGAGCAGTACTTC. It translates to CASSRTEESEQYF.